A single sample is the source of the 8 T cell receptor beta chains below, sequenced in a study of T cells in Graves' hyperthyroidism and ophthalmopathy. RNA transcripts gave rise to amplified TCR beta CDR3 regions. HTBI primers were the set used in a first-round RT-PCR of the TCR CDR3. TCRdb re-derived calls from the multiplex PCR reads in MiXCR, one entry per CDR3 protein. The table records roughly 300,000 distinct CDR3 sequences, around 23% of them present only once. Sequenced input: blood. These receptors were taken from a woman in her forties or fifties with Graves' hyperthyroidism.

The gene calls are TRBV20-1 and TRBJ2-5, with 11 bases aligning to TRBD2. The CDR3 runs to 15 residues. Germline CDR1 and CDR2: DFQATT and SNEGSKA (reference sequence). V was pared by 2 bases and J by 4 bases, with 6 bases of the junction left unmatched. Here the CDR3 DNA reads TGCAGTGCTAGATCGTTCACTAGCGGGGGAGAGACCCAGTACTTC. It encodes CSARSFTSGGETQYF.

CDR3 bases: TGCGCCAGCAGCACCGACAGGGGCCAGGGGGGCTACACCTTC. Its translation is CASSTDRGQGGYTF. The chain links TRBV5-1 to TRBJ1-2, with TRBD1 matching 8 bases. Germline CDR1 is SGHRS and CDR2 is YFSETQ. The CDR3 has 14 amino acids. Losses at the gene ends were 4 bases for V and 8 bases for J; bases not matched to a gene: 10.

The V and J genes are TRBV5-1 and TRBJ1-1, with D maybe TRBD1 (6 bases). Trimming removed 0 bases at V and 1 base at J, with 10 bases between. The CDR3 consists of 15 residues. The germline V gene encodes CDR1 SGHRS and CDR2 YFSETQ. Here the CDR3 reads CASSLAARGNTEAFF. DNA of the CDR3: TGCGCCAGCAGCTTGGCGGCCAGGGGGAACACTGAAGCTTTCTTT.

With respect to this clonotype: It may be a read error: a sequence one base away is much more abundant. The V gene is TRBV20-1, the J gene TRBJ2-3; 10 bases line up with TRBD2. Trimming cost V 0 bases and J 8 bases; bases outside gene matches: 11. Germline CDR1 DFQATT, CDR2 SNEGSKA (reference sequence). This CDR3 is built from 16 residues. CDR3 in DNA: TGCAGTGCTAGAGATGCTAGCGGGAGCCCCCCTGGTACGCAGTATTTT. As protein: CSARDASGSPPGTQYF.

This clonotype was counted ten times or more. The chain has TRBV27 and TRBJ1-1; tentative D call: TRBD1 (6 bases). CDR3 size: 16 residues. Germline CDR1 is MNHEY and CDR2 is SMNVEV (reference sequence). Deletions cut 5 bases from V and 4 bases from J, with 20 bases between. The CDR3 protein is CASSVGLDSRGTEAFF. CDR3 DNA sequence: TGTGCCAGCAGTGTTGGCTTGGACTCCAGGGGCACTGAAGCTTTCTTT.

This clonotype was detected a few times. The chain couples TRBV29-1 to TRBJ2-7; a weak D match, TRBD1 (6 bases). The CDR3 is made up of 13 amino acids. Germline V lookup: CDR1 SQVTM, CDR2 ANQGSEA. The CDR3 bases are TGCAGTTACCGTGGGGGCTCGATGGGAGAGCAGTACTTC. Residues: CSYRGGSMGEQYF.

This clonotype has ten or more counts. The chain recombines TRBV30 with TRBJ2-2; 7 bases line up with TRBD1. The CDR3 is 13 residues long. After removal of 3 bases from V and 6 bases from J, the junction contained 4 bases not matched to a gene. Germline V gives CDR1 GTSNPN, CDR2 SVGIG (reference sequence). The CDR3 reads CAWRRTGSGELFF. The CDR3 DNA reads TGTGCCTGGAGGAGGACAGGCTCCGGGGAGCTGTTTTTT. The full variable domain, rest sourced from reference TRBV30 and TRBJ2-2, is SQTIHQWPATLVQPVGSPLSLECTVEGTSNPNLYWYRQAAGRGLQLLFYSVGIGQISSEVPQNLSASRPQDRQFILSSKKLLLSDSGFYLCAWRRTGSGELFFGEGSRLTVL.

V and J are TRBV2 and TRBJ1-3, with D uncertain. V was trimmed by 8 bases and J by 1 base, leaving 9 bases between them. Germline V gene lookup returns CDR1 SNHLY and CDR2 FYNNEI. This CDR3 is 13 amino acids long. The CDR3: CASVWQSGNTIYF. The CDR3 DNA follows: TGTGCCAGCGTATGGCAGTCTGGAAACACCATATATTTT.